These 22 T cell receptor beta chains were sequenced from one sample in a study of Ad26.COV2.S vaccination and SARS-CoV-2 variants. This table comes from immunoSEQ multiplex PCR, and its TCRdb copy is limited to in-frame clones, with some not included. This table holds some 450,000 clones, 80% to 95% found once. The treatment here: roughly 19 received Ad26.COV2.S at low or high dose, single or two shots; a few received placebo; per-sample allocation not given. The study sampled participants on day 63 after the first vaccine or placebo injection. This specimen was peripheral blood, taken in a trial of Ad26.COV2.S vaccine versus placebo. Receptor source: a person between 18 and 59 years old who received the Ad26.COV2.S COVID-19 vaccine or a placebo.

The CDR3 loop is CASSEAGALNEQYF. The CDR3, as DNA: TGTGCCAGCAGTGAAGCAGGGGCCCTCAACGAGCAGTACTTC. V is TRBV2 and J is TRBJ2-7; D is possibly TRBD1 (5 bases). The ends were cut back, 0 bases at V and 5 bases at J, with 11 bases in the middle. CDR3 length: 14 residues. CDR1 and CDR2 from the germline V gene are SNHLY and FYNNEI.

The rearrangement uses TRBV29-1 and TRBJ2-7; D is unclear. Trimming took 6 bases from V and 4 from J, leaving 16 bases between them. CDR1 is SQVTM, CDR2 ANQGSEA, per germline. This CDR3 is 13 amino acids long. CDR3 region: CSVRRFDGYEQYF. Written as DNA, the CDR3 is TGCAGCGTCAGGCGTTTCGATGGATACGAGCAGTACTTC.

In its sample, this clone was seen once. The chain uses TRBV14 and TRBJ2-7, with no clear D. The CDR3 is 14 amino acids. Germline V gene sequence: CDR1 SGHDN, CDR2 FVKESK. V was clipped by 0 bases and J by 5 bases, with 11 bases between them. CDR3: CASSQEGPTDEQYF. The CDR3 DNA sequence: TGTGCCAGCAGCCAAGAAGGTCCTACGGACGAGCAGTACTTC.

This sequence joins TRBV20-1 and TRBJ2-1, with TRBD2 matching 8 bases. CDR3 size: 14 residues. Looked up from germline, CDR1 is DFQATT and CDR2 is SNEGSKA (reference sequence). V trimming: 3 bases; J trimming: 5 bases; junction bases outside the gene matches: 6. The CDR3 is CSASWVAGHNEQFF. CDR3 coding DNA: TGCAGTGCTAGTTGGGTAGCGGGGCACAATGAGCAGTTCTTC.

This rearrangement joins TRBV5-6 to TRBJ2-7, with D possibly matching TRBD1 (8 bases). V was pared by 4 bases and J by 11 bases, with 16 bases between. CDR3 length: 12 residues. The germline V gene has CDR1 SGHDT and CDR2 YYEEEE. The CDR3 loop is CASSTRTGREYF. The DNA of the CDR3 is TGTGCCAGCAGCACCCGGACAGGGAGGGAGTACTTC. The variable domain in full, with the rest retrieved from reference TRBV5-6 and TRBJ2-7, is DAGVTQSPTHLIKTRGQQVTLRCSPKSGHDTVSWYQQALGQGPQFIFQYYEEEERQRGNFPDRFSGHQFPNYSSELNVNALLLGDSALYLCASSTRTGREYFGPGTRLTVT.

The chain joins TRBV19 to TRBJ1-5; D unresolved. The ends were cut back, 5 bases at V and 4 bases at J, with 15 bases in the middle. The germline V gene encodes CDR1 LNHDA and CDR2 SQIVND (reference sequence). This CDR3 has 15 residues. As DNA, the CDR3 is TGTGCCAGTAGTCGGACCCTGGTAACTAATCAGCCCCAGCATTTT. This gives the protein CASSRTLVTNQPQHF.

On this clone itself: Other DNA sequences from this sample encode an identical CDR3 as well. This chain links TRBV20-1 with TRBJ2-7; D call uncertain. The CDR3 is 12 amino acids. V was trimmed by 3 bases and J by 1 base, leaving 7 bases between them. Germline lookup yields CDR1 DFQATT and CDR2 SNEGSKA (reference sequence). The CDR3 DNA sequence: TGCAGTGCTAGTGGGCCATCCTACGAGCAGTACTTC. Translating gives CSASGPSYEQYF.

This clone occurred once. The chain uses TRBV7-9 and TRBJ2-2, with unresolved D. Trimming removed 1 base from V and 4 bases from J, with 10 bases in between. Germline-derived CDR1 and CDR2 are SEHNR and FQNEAQ (reference sequence). This CDR3 contains 15 residues. CDR3 nucleotide sequence: TGTGCCAGCAGCTTAGGAACACAGCCCACCGGGGAGCTGTTTTTT. Protein sequence: CASSLGTQPTGELFF.

This chain links TRBV12-5 with TRBJ2-7, with 10 bases that match TRBD1. This CDR3 spans 15 amino acids. The germline CDR1 and CDR2 sequences are LGHNT and FRNRAP. V dropped 6 bases and J dropped 2; count of bases not matched to a gene: 7. The CDR3 DNA reads TGTGCTAGTGGGAAGGGACAGGGGCCCCCCTACGAGCAGTACTTC. Its translation is CASGKGQGPPYEQYF.

V usage is TRBV10-3 and J usage is TRBJ1-5, with a tentative D call TRBD1 (6 bases). CDR1 and CDR2 from the germline V gene are ENHRY and SYGVKD. This CDR3 is 15 amino acids long. Trimming took 2 bases from V and 2 from J, leaving 10 bases between them. CDR3 protein: CAISEEGGGNQPQHF. CDR3 sequence (DNA): TGTGCCATCAGTGAGGAGGGGGGAGGCAATCAGCCCCAGCATTTT.

J is TRBJ2-5 and V is TRBV24-1; tentatively, D is TRBD1 (6 bases). Germline CDR1 is KGHDR and CDR2 is SFDVKD. V lost 4 bases and J 1 base, leaving 12 bases between the germline ends. The CDR3 runs to 15 residues. This CDR3 is CATSEHGQSQETQYF. CDR3 coding DNA: TGTGCCACCAGTGAACACGGACAGAGCCAAGAGACCCAGTACTTC.

This clone was recorded only once. The chain is built from TRBV4-3 and TRBJ2-5; 8 nucleotides agree with TRBD2. CDR1 is LGHNA and CDR2 is YSLEER in the germline V gene. V lost 1 base, J lost 1 base, and 14 bases stayed unmatched. The CDR3 length is 19 residues. The CDR3 DNA sequence: TGCGCCAGCAGCCAAGGGATTGGGGTAGCGGGAACCCTCCAAGAGACCCAGTACTTC. Translating it yields CASSQGIGVAGTLQETQYF.

The chain combines TRBV27 with TRBJ2-7; D is possibly TRBD2 (5 bases). Between the trimmed V and J ends, which lost 3 bases and 2 bases, there was a span of 17 bases. Germline values: CDR1 MNHEY, CDR2 SMNVEV (reference sequence). The CDR3 spans 16 residues. CDR3 nucleotides: TGTGCCAGCAGTTTCTATTATGAGGGTCCTACCTACGAGCAGTACTTC. Translated, it gives CASSFYYEGPTYEQYF.

The J gene is TRBJ2-5, the V gene TRBV24-1; D gene uncertain. CDR1 and CDR2 (germline): KGHDR, SFDVKD. V shed 4 bases and J shed 0 bases, with 11 bases lying between them. The CDR3 consists of 15 residues. The CDR3: CATSDPGRNQETQYF. The DNA for the CDR3 is TGTGCCACCAGTGACCCTGGGCGGAACCAAGAGACCCAGTACTTC.

The gene calls are TRBV6-2 or TRBV6-3 and TRBJ2-1, with a weak D call TRBD2 (6 bases). The CDR3 has 16 residues. V was trimmed by 0 bases and J by 1 base, leaving 10 bases between them. Germline V gene lookup returns CDR1 MNHEY and CDR2 SVGEGT. CDR3: CASSYSHGRSYNEQFF. The CDR3, as DNA: TGTGCCAGCAGTTACTCCCACGGGAGATCCTACAATGAGCAGTTCTTC.

This chain joins TRBV4-1 and TRBJ1-6, with D uncertain. The CDR3 loop spans 14 amino acids. V gave up 0 bases and J gave up 8 bases, with 8 bases separating them. The germline CDR1 and CDR2 sequences are MGHRA and YSYEKL. The CDR3 DNA is TGCGCCAGCAGCCAAGATCGGGGATATTCACCCCTCCACTTT. The encoded protein is CASSQDRGYSPLHF.

In its sample, this clone was seen a few times. This chain uses TRBV28 with TRBJ1-6; 7 nucleotides agree with TRBD1. The junction had 2 bases not matched to a gene; V was cut back by 7 bases and J by 8 bases. Looked up from germline, CDR1 is MDHEN and CDR2 is SYDVKM. CDR3 size: 12 residues. CDR3 sequence reads: CASTRGDSPLHF. The DNA of the CDR3 is TGTGCCAGCACCAGGGGGGATTCACCCCTCCACTTT.

This clone was found once. V and J are TRBV9 and TRBJ2-7, with 7 bases identical to TRBD1. The V and J ends lost 7 bases and 3 bases, in that order; junction bases with no gene match: 4. This CDR3 region has 12 residues. Germline CDR1 is SGDLS and CDR2 is YYNGEE. DNA of the CDR3: TGTGCCAGCGGAACAGGGGTCTACGAGCAGTACTTC. Protein product: CASGTGVYEQYF.

The table lists this clone with a count of one. This chain joins TRBV23-1 and TRBJ2-2, with 9 bases aligning to TRBD1. TRBV23-1 is marked as an open reading frame, function uncertain. CDR3 length: 16 amino acids. The V and J ends lost 4 bases and 5 bases, in that order; junction bases with no gene match: 8. The CDR3 nucleotides are TGCGCCAGCAGTCGAACCCGGGACAGGGTTACCGGGGAGCTGTTTTTT. Translating gives CASSRTRDRVTGELFF.

For the CDR3, the DNA is TGTGCCAGCAGCAAAGGTCCAGTTTATAGCAATCAGCCCCAGCATTTT. Protein: CASSKGPVYSNQPQHF. This chain uses TRBV21-1 with TRBJ1-5; the table names TRBD1, a call not compared with the DNA. TRBV21-1 has pseudogene status. CDR3 length: 16 residues.

The chain joins TRBV2 to TRBJ2-7; D remains ambiguous. This CDR3 region has 11 residues. Per germline, CDR1 SNHLY and CDR2 FYNNEI. V lost 8 bases to trimming and J lost 3 bases, with 8 bases between them. CDR3: CASQIGYEQYF. In DNA form, the CDR3 reads TGTGCCAGCCAAATCGGCTACGAGCAGTACTTC. The variable domain in full, with the rest retrieved from reference TRBV2 and TRBJ2-7, is EPEVTQTPSHQVTQMGQEVILRCVPISNHLYFYWYRQILGQKVEFLVSFYNNEISEKSEIFDDQFSVERPDGSNFTLKIRSTKLEDSAMYFCASQIGYEQYFGPGTRLTVT.

The rearrangement uses TRBV5-4 and TRBJ2-5, with 8 positions matching TRBD2. The CDR3 loop spans 15 amino acids. The V gene's germline CDR1 is SGHNT and CDR2 YYREEE (reference sequence). V lost 3 bases and J lost 5; bases outside the gene matches: 9. The CDR3 DNA is TGTGCCAGCAGCTATCCCGGGACTAGTAAGGAGACCCAGTACTTC. Translating gives CASSYPGTSKETQYF. Full variable domain (outside the CDR3, taken from reference TRBV5-4 and TRBJ2-5): ETGVTQSPTHLIKTRGQQVTLRCSSQSGHNTVSWYQQALGQGPQFIFQYYREEENGRGNFPPRFSGLQFPNYSSELNVNALELDDSALYLCASSYPGTSKETQYFGPGTRLLVL.